This passage covers 26 T cell receptor beta chains from one sample sequenced in a study of T cells in narcolepsy. The protocol was immunoSEQ multiplex PCR, while the TCRdb copy is restricted to in-frame clones and leaves out a portion. This sample yields about 24,000 clones, of which 75% to 85% are seen a single time; roughly 10% belongs to the top ten. Sample: memory (CD45RA-) CD4+ T cells from blood. Source of these receptors: a human donor in good health.

V gene TRBV5-1 combines with J gene TRBJ2-7, with 13 bases fitting TRBD2. The V and J ends lost 2 bases and 6 bases, in that order; junction bases with no gene match: 14. The germline CDR1 and CDR2 sequences are SGHRS and YFSETQ. There are 18 residues in the CDR3. The CDR3 nucleotides are TGCGCCAGCAGCTTAAGTGTCAAACTAGCGGGAGGGCCAAGCGAGCAGTACTTC. It translates to CASSLSVKLAGGPSEQYF.

This clone showed up just once. The gene calls are TRBV28 and TRBJ2-1; TRBD2 agrees at 15 bases. The CDR3 consists of 16 residues. Trimming removed 10 bases from V and 4 bases from J; junction bases left unmatched: 8. Germline V gene sequence: CDR1 MDHEN, CDR2 SYDVKM. The CDR3 spells CAIRGLAGGNYNEQFF. The CDR3 DNA follows: TGTGCCATTAGGGGACTAGCGGGAGGTAATTACAATGAGCAGTTCTTC.

J is TRBJ2-5 and V is TRBV5-1, with D perhaps TRBD2 (6 bases). The last part of the DNA fits TRBJ2-7 better; the J call may be wrong. The CDR3 runs 14 residues. CDR1 and CDR2 (germline): SGHRS, YFSETQ. CDR3 sequence: CASSSGLFTLEQYF. DNA of the CDR3: TGCGCCAGCAGCTCAGGACTATTCACCCTCGAGCAGTACTTC.

The chain carries TRBV6-5 and TRBJ1-2; no firm D call. Germline V gene sequence: CDR1 MNHEY, CDR2 SVGAGI. The CDR3 extends over 14 amino acids. V lost 2 bases, J lost 5 bases, and 12 bases lay in between. The CDR3 here is CASSYQQFGYGYTF. Here the CDR3 DNA reads TGTGCCAGCAGTTACCAACAGTTCGGGTATGGCTACACCTTC.

The gene calls are TRBV5-1 and TRBJ2-1; D perhaps matches TRBD2 (5 bases). CDR3 length: 16 amino acids. V lost 0 bases, J lost 6 bases, and 16 bases lay in between. CDR1 and CDR2 (germline): SGHRS, YFSETQ. This CDR3 reads CASSLASRLSGNEQFF. Written as DNA, the CDR3 is TGCGCCAGCAGCTTGGCCTCCCGCCTGAGCGGCAATGAGCAGTTCTTC. Complete variable domain (other parts from reference TRBV5-1 and TRBJ2-1): KAGVTQTPRYLIKTRGQQVTLSCSPISGHRSVSWYQQTPGQGLQFLFEYFSETQRNKGNFPGRFSGRQFSNSRSEMNVSTLELGDSALYLCASSLASRLSGNEQFFGPGTRLTVL.

V is TRBV7-8 and J is TRBJ2-3; 12 nucleotides line up with TRBD2. V shed 5 bases, J shed 8 bases, and the junction held 8 bases outside the gene matches. CDR1 is SGHVS and CDR2 is FQNEAQ in the germline V gene. CDR3 length equals 15 residues. The CDR3 reads CASSASGRVGSTQYF. Here the CDR3 DNA reads TGTGCCAGCAGCGCTAGCGGGAGGGTGGGGAGTACGCAGTATTTT. The whole variable domain, filled in from reference TRBV7-8 and TRBJ2-3, reads GAGVSQSPRYKVAKRGQDVALRCDPISGHVSLFWYQQALGQGPEFLTYFQNEAQLDKSGLPSDRFFAERPEGSVSTLKIQRTQQEDSAVYLCASSASGRVGSTQYFGPGTRLTVL.

The CDR3: CASSLGGTVAYNEQFF. CDR3 coding DNA: TGTGCCAGCAGCCTAGGGGGGACCGTTGCTTACAATGAGCAGTTCTTC. J is TRBJ2-1 and V is TRBV7-2; perhaps D is TRBD1 or TRBD2 (6 bases each). CDR1 SGHTA and CDR2 FQGNSA come from the germline V gene. Trimming cost V 5 bases and J 4 bases, with 18 bases left between them. The CDR3 loop spans 16 amino acids.

CDR3 amino acids: CATYTPGVTDTQYF. In DNA, the CDR3 is TGTGCCACTTACACCCCAGGGGTCACAGATACGCAGTATTTT. J is TRBJ2-3 and V is TRBV19; D possibly corresponds to TRBD1 (6 bases). The CDR3 runs 14 residues. Germline CDR1 is LNHDA and CDR2 is SQIVND (reference sequence). Trimming left V 10 bases short and J 2 bases short, with 16 bases between.

This sequence joins TRBV6-4 and TRBJ1-1; D is ambiguous. V lost 3 bases and J lost 2, with 7 bases in between. The CDR3 length is 13 residues. The germline gives CDR1 MRHNA, CDR2 SNTAGT. The CDR3 nucleotides read TGTGCCAGCAGTGAAAACGTTAACACTGAAGCTTTCTTT. Its translation: CASSENVNTEAFF.

The rearrangement uses TRBV11-1 and TRBJ2-7; no firm D call. Germline CDR1 and CDR2: SGHAT and FQDESV (reference sequence). Trimming stripped 4 bases from V and 1 base from J, with 5 bases between. The CDR3 runs to 12 residues. In DNA, the CDR3 is TGTGCCAGCAGCTCCATGTCCTACGAGCAGTACTTC. It yields the protein CASSSMSYEQYF.

This clone was seen a handful of times. J is TRBJ2-7 and V is TRBV7-9, with 8 bases aligning to TRBD1. Germline loops: CDR1 SEHNR, CDR2 FQNEAQ (reference sequence). V lost 7 bases and J lost 0; bases outside the gene matches: 5. CDR3 length: 14 amino acids. This CDR3 reads CASKLDRVSYEQYF. The DNA of the CDR3 is TGTGCCAGCAAATTGGACAGGGTCTCCTACGAGCAGTACTTC.

The chain uses TRBV30 and TRBJ1-1; tentatively, D is TRBD1 (5 bases). The CDR3 is 14 residues long. Germline values: CDR1 GTSNPN, CDR2 SVGIG (reference sequence). V lost 5 bases and J lost 1, with 14 bases in between. The CDR3 bases are TGTGCCTGGCGGACACCCCCCCGGAACACTGAAGCTTTCTTT. It translates to CAWRTPPRNTEAFF.

There are a few counts of this clone. The rearrangement joins TRBV10-3 to TRBJ2-7; D ambiguous. The V end was cut by 10 bases, the J end by 0 bases, with 13 bases between. The CDR3 sequence is 13 residues long. Germline V lookup: CDR1 ENHRY, CDR2 SYGVKD. The CDR3, as DNA: TGTGCCAGCAATCGCAAGTCCTCCTACGAGCAGTACTTC. Translation: CASNRKSSYEQYF.

The chain couples TRBV6-5 to TRBJ2-5; unclear D gene. Trimming took 0 bases from V and 7 from J, leaving 12 bases between them. CDR3 length: 14 amino acids. Germline values: CDR1 MNHEY, CDR2 SVGAGI. The CDR3 DNA follows: TGTGCCAGCAGTTACTCCCTTGAATCGGGGACCCAGTACTTC. Protein: CASSYSLESGTQYF.

The rearrangement joins TRBV6-1 to TRBJ1-5; no reliable D call. Trimming removed 3 bases from V and 3 bases from J, with 6 bases in between. CDR1 MNHNS and CDR2 SASEGT come from the germline V gene. This CDR3 has 13 amino acids. The CDR3 sequence is CASSEQDNQPQHF. The DNA of the CDR3 is TGTGCCAGCAGTGAGCAGGACAATCAGCCCCAGCATTTT.

The chain recombines TRBV6-1 with TRBJ2-3, with D tentatively TRBD2 (5 bases). Germline CDR1 is MNHNS and CDR2 is SASEGT. The CDR3 loop spans 15 amino acids. Between the trimmed V and J ends, which lost 0 bases and 7 bases, there was a span of 14 bases. CDR3 nucleotide sequence: TGTGCCAGCAGTGAAGCGGGAGCGGCTCGGTATACGCAGTATTTT. Amino acid sequence: CASSEAGAARYTQYF.

The rearrangement joins TRBV7-9 to TRBJ2-3; 11 bases map to TRBD2. V dropped 7 bases and J dropped 0; count of bases not matched to a gene: 12. CDR3 length: 18 amino acids. The germline V gene encodes CDR1 SEHNR and CDR2 FQNEAQ (reference sequence). In nucleotides, the CDR3 is TGTGCCAGCAACTCCCGGACTAGCGGGCGGGGGAGCACAGATACGCAGTATTTT. This translates into CASNSRTSGRGSTDTQYF. Drawing the rest from reference TRBV7-9 and TRBJ2-3, the complete variable domain is DTGVSQNPRHKITKRGQNVTFRCDPISEHNRLYWYRQTLGQGPEFLTYFQNEAQLEKSRLLSDRFSAERPKGSFSTLEIQRTEQGDSAMYLCASNSRTSGRGSTDTQYFGPGTRLTVL.

This chain connects TRBV19 to TRBJ2-3, with D perhaps matching TRBD1 or TRBD2 (5 bases each). The CDR3 sequence is 17 residues long. Trimming cost V 7 bases and J 0 bases, with 20 bases left between them. Germline CDR1 reads LNHDA; CDR2 reads SQIVND (reference sequence). CDR3 loop: CASNTLAGTHSTDTQYF. The CDR3 DNA reads TGTGCCAGTAACACCCTGGCCGGGACCCATAGCACAGATACGCAGTATTTT.

CDR3 sequence (DNA): TGTGCCAGCAGCTCGGGACTAGCGACCGATACGCAGTATTTT. It translates to CASSSGLATDTQYF. V gene TRBV11-3 combines with J gene TRBJ2-3, with 10 bases identical to TRBD2. Trimming took 4 bases from V and 6 from J; bases not matched to a gene: 4. Looked up from germline, CDR1 is SGHNT and CDR2 is YENEEA. The CDR3 contains 14 residues.

This clone is a singleton in its sample. The chain has TRBV15 and TRBJ2-5; 12 bases agree with TRBD1. The germline V gene encodes CDR1 LNHNV and CDR2 YYDKDF (reference sequence). The CDR3 is made up of 15 amino acids. Trimming cost V 1 base and J 5 bases; bases outside gene matches: 2. The CDR3 reads CATSRGGQGAETQYF. The CDR3 nucleotides are TGTGCCACCAGCAGAGGGGGACAGGGGGCCGAGACCCAGTACTTC.

This chain uses TRBV7-2 with TRBJ1-2; no clear D. CDR1 and CDR2 (germline): SGHTA, FQGNSA. Trimming shortened V by 5 bases and J by 2 bases, and 9 bases separated the two germline ends. The CDR3 loop spans 13 amino acids. The CDR3 loop is CASSPDRNYGYTF. The CDR3 bases are TGTGCCAGCAGCCCGGATAGGAACTATGGCTACACCTTC. Drawing the rest from reference TRBV7-2 and TRBJ1-2, the complete variable domain is GAGVSQSPSNKVTEKGKDVELRCDPISGHTALYWYRQSLGQGLEFLIYFQGNSAPDKSGLPSDRFSAERTGGSVSTLTIQRTQQEDSAVYLCASSPDRNYGYTFGSGTRLTVV.

The chain employs TRBV6-1 and TRBJ1-1; TRBD1 aligns across 7 bases. With 8 bases clipped from V and 4 bases from J, the junction kept 10 bases outside the gene matches. The CDR3 contains 14 residues. The germline CDR1 and CDR2 sequences are MNHNS and SASEGT. CDR3 loop: CASHPSGTATEAFF. In DNA form, the CDR3 reads TGTGCCAGCCATCCCTCCGGGACAGCCACTGAAGCTTTCTTT.

This clone was seen a single time. The chain has TRBV19 and TRBJ2-3; TRBD2 matches at 8 bases. Germline V CDR1 and CDR2: LNHDA, SQIVND (reference sequence). CDR3 length: 16 amino acids. J was trimmed by 4 bases and V by 3 bases; bases with no gene match: 9. The CDR3 protein is CASSIRSGSFADTQYF. CDR3 sequence (DNA): TGTGCCAGTAGTATCAGGAGCGGGAGTTTTGCAGATACGCAGTATTTT.

This clone was seen only once. This sequence joins TRBV5-1 and TRBJ1-1; D might be TRBD1 (6 bases). Germline V gene sequence: CDR1 SGHRS, CDR2 YFSETQ. V was cut by 0 bases and J by 0 bases, with 9 bases left in between. This CDR3 comprises 15 residues. CDR3 residues: CASSLVAGVNTEAFF. The CDR3 DNA follows: TGCGCCAGCAGCTTGGTGGCAGGGGTGAACACTGAAGCTTTCTTT. Variable domain in full (rest from reference TRBV5-1 and TRBJ1-1): KAGVTQTPRYLIKTRGQQVTLSCSPISGHRSVSWYQQTPGQGLQFLFEYFSETQRNKGNFPGRFSGRQFSNSRSEMNVSTLELGDSALYLCASSLVAGVNTEAFFGQGTRLTVV.

The chain couples TRBV28 to TRBJ2-7; possible D gene TRBD1, 6 bases. The CDR3 runs to 15 residues. Per germline, CDR1 MDHEN and CDR2 SYDVKM. V lost 5 bases, J lost 3 bases, and 17 bases lay in between. DNA of the CDR3: TGTGCCAGCAGTCTCAGGGGCAGGTTCATCTACGAGCAGTACTTC. Translation gives CASSLRGRFIYEQYF.

The chain has TRBV14 and TRBJ2-7; D gene unclear. Trimming pared 1 base from V and 4 bases from J, leaving 5 bases between. The CDR3 runs to 12 residues. Per the germline V gene, CDR1 is SGHDN and CDR2 is FVKESK. The CDR3 spells CASSQAFYEQYF. The CDR3 DNA follows: TGTGCCAGCAGCCAAGCCTTTTACGAGCAGTACTTC.